This passage covers 9 T cell receptor beta chains from one sample sequenced in a study of radiation and T cells in renal cell carcinoma (dated by TCRdb to the early 2020s). Libraries came from the immunoSEQ multiplex PCR assay. TCRdb stores this immuneACCESS table with in-frame sequences only. Part of the clones is absent; in the studies checked, under half of the shortfall reflects unresolved V genes, and no reason is known for the rest. For this sample there are roughly 130,000 clones; more than 75% appear just once. The top ten clonotypes cover 5.5% to 6.5% of the sample. The meaning of the sample's time point label: blood 2 weeks post-SBRT. The treatment or condition label corresponds to: 15 Gy SBRT to primary tumor, nephrectomy 4 weeks later. The source material was blood, sampled from a patient whose treatment included radiotherapy and nephrectomy. The receptors here all came from a woman in her 70s with renal cell carcinoma.

The chain links TRBV2 to TRBJ2-7, with D tentatively TRBD2 (5 bases). The V end lost 3 bases, the J end lost 6 bases, and 12 bases lay between the germline ends. The CDR3 runs 13 residues. CDR1 SNHLY and CDR2 FYNNEI come from the germline V gene. The CDR3 protein is CASSDRGGIEQYF. The CDR3 DNA reads TGTGCCAGCAGTGACCGGGGTGGTATCGAGCAGTACTTC.

This sequence joins TRBV2 and TRBJ1-5; weak D call: TRBD1 (6 bases). Germline V gene sequence: CDR1 SNHLY, CDR2 FYNNEI. There are 13 residues in the CDR3. V was pared by 5 bases and J by 4 bases, with 9 bases between. The CDR3 loop is CASSPGQNQPQHF. In nucleotides, the CDR3 is TGTGCCAGCAGTCCTGGACAGAATCAGCCCCAGCATTTT.

V usage is TRBV19 and J usage is TRBJ2-7; D may be TRBD1 (5 bases). This CDR3 is 15 amino acids long. V was shortened by 3 bases and J by 1 base, with 13 bases between the two germline ends. Germline lookup yields CDR1 LNHDA and CDR2 SQIVND (reference sequence). The CDR3 sequence: CASSIGRTPSYEQYF. CDR3 nucleotide sequence: TGTGCCAGTAGTATCGGTCGGACACCGTCCTACGAGCAGTACTTC.

This clone came up a few times. One junction end disagrees with the germline gene, perhaps due to a read error. The chain employs TRBV7-7 and TRBJ2-5, with D hard to call. The CDR3 runs 13 residues. In germline, CDR1 is SSHAT, CDR2 FNYEAQ (reference sequence). This CDR3 reads CASSLVVHETQYF. In DNA form, the CDR3 reads TGTGCTAGCAGCTTAGTGGTGCATGAGACCCAGTACTTC.

The chain combines TRBV25-1 with TRBJ1-4; D unclear. Trimming shortened V by 4 bases and J by 0 bases, and 9 bases separated the two germline ends. This CDR3 region has 15 residues. Germline V gene sequence: CDR1 MGHDK, CDR2 SYGVNS. The CDR3 region has the DNA TGTGCCAGCAGTGCCCCCAGTGCAACTAATGAAAAACTGTTTTTT. Amino acid sequence: CASSAPSATNEKLFF.

V is TRBV25-1 and J is TRBJ1-3; perhaps TRBD1 as D (5 bases). Germline CDR1 and CDR2: MGHDK and SYGVNS. V was pared by 3 bases and J by 0 bases, with 6 bases between. The CDR3 spans 14 residues. The CDR3 DNA sequence: TGTGCCAGCAGTGACAGGGTCTCTGGAAACACCATATATTTT. Residues: CASSDRVSGNTIYF.

V gene TRBV10-3 combines with J gene TRBJ2-5; 8 bases are a match to TRBD2. Unmatched junction bases numbered 11, after V lost 7 bases and J lost 4 bases. Germline V gene data show CDR1 as ENHRY and CDR2 as SYGVKD. This CDR3 comprises 15 residues. CDR3 nucleotide sequence: TGTGCCATCACCCGGGAGGGACGACAAGGAGAGACCCAGTACTTC. It is translated as CAITREGRQGETQYF.

The rearrangement uses TRBV5-1 and TRBJ1-1; no clear D gene. The ends were cut back, 4 bases at V and 6 bases at J, with 19 bases in the middle. CDR1 and CDR2 (germline): SGHRS, YFSETQ. CDR3 length: 15 amino acids. The CDR3 sequence is CASSLDEGVGAEAFF. The DNA of the CDR3 is TGCGCCAGCAGCCTTGATGAGGGCGTCGGCGCTGAAGCTTTCTTT. The whole variable domain, filled in from reference TRBV5-1 and TRBJ1-1, reads KAGVTQTPRYLIKTRGQQVTLSCSPISGHRSVSWYQQTPGQGLQFLFEYFSETQRNKGNFPGRFSGRQFSNSRSEMNVSTLELGDSALYLCASSLDEGVGAEAFFGQGTRLTVV.

J is TRBJ2-7 and V is TRBV6-6; D possibly uses TRBD1 or TRBD2 (6 bases each). The V end was cut by 2 bases, the J end by 0 bases, with 11 bases between. The CDR3 is 15 residues long. Germline-derived CDR1 and CDR2 are MNHNY and SVGAGI (reference sequence). CDR3 coding DNA: TGTGCCAGCAGTTACAGGGGGGCTGGCTCCTACGAGCAGTACTTC. It is translated as CASSYRGAGSYEQYF.